These T cell receptor beta chains were read from a single sample in a study of cytomegalovirus exposure and HLA in healthy donors. This table comes from immunoSEQ multiplex PCR, and its TCRdb copy is limited to in-frame clones, with some not included. Of 110,000 or so clones listed, approximately 80% were seen once; the top ten hold 1% to 1.5%. The sequencing input was PBMCs. The receptors come from a man in his thirties or forties in good health and CMV-seronegative. Both conserved end residues are part of each CDR3. The D gene is left open where the match is weak. Size is omitted from some rows. Given values are once, few, many or a class for expanded clones.

D gene: TRBD1
V gene: TRBV29-1
clone size: .
J gene: TRBJ2-7
CDR3 protein: CSVRGAGTGGTYEQYF
CDR3 DNA: TGCAGCGTCAGAGGGGCGGGGACAGGGGGTACCTACGAGCAGTACTTC

D gene: .
V gene: TRBV14
clone size: .
J gene: TRBJ1-2
CDR3 protein: CASSQVGGPYGYTF
CDR3 DNA: TGTGCCAGCAGCCAAGTAGGGGGACCCTATGGCTACACCTTC

D gene: TRBD1
V gene: TRBV2
clone size: .
J gene: TRBJ1-2
CDR3 protein: CASWMWTGEKENYGYTF
CDR3 DNA: TGTGCCAGTTGGATGTGGACAGGGGAAAAAGAGAACTATGGCTACACCTTC

D gene: .
V gene: TRBV28
clone size: .
J gene: TRBJ2-7
CDR3 protein: CASSLEGHWNEQYF
CDR3 DNA: TGTGCCAGCAGTTTAGAAGGACACTGGAACGAGCAGTACTTC

D gene: .
V gene: TRBV7-2
clone size: .
J gene: TRBJ2-6
CDR3 protein: CASSPPGLYSGANVLTF
CDR3 DNA: TGTGCCAGCAGTCCACCAGGGCTGTACTCTGGGGCCAACGTCCTGACTTTC

D gene: .
V gene: TRBV11-3
clone size: .
J gene: TRBJ2-2
CDR3 protein: CASSSDYSGELFF
CDR3 DNA: TGTGCCAGCAGCTCCGACTACTCCGGGGAGCTGTTTTTT

D gene: TRBD1
V gene: TRBV7-6
clone size: .
J gene: TRBJ1-2
CDR3 protein: CASSPPGTGTGYTF
CDR3 DNA: TGTGCCAGCAGCCCACCCGGGACAGGGACCGGCTACACCTTC

D gene: .
V gene: TRBV2
clone size: .
J gene: TRBJ1-1
CDR3 protein: CASKEDSLNTEAFF
CDR3 DNA: TGTGCCAGCAAGGAAGACAGCCTGAACACTGAAGCTTTCTTT

D gene: .
V gene: TRBV5-6
clone size: .
J gene: TRBJ1-1
CDR3 protein: CASSLDTQQMNTEAFF
CDR3 DNA: TGTGCCAGCAGCTTGGACACCCAACAGATGAACACTGAAGCTTTCTTT

D gene: .
V gene: TRBV19
clone size: .
J gene: TRBJ1-2
CDR3 protein: CASSIIAGDYGYTF
CDR3 DNA: TGTGCCAGTAGTATTATCGCCGGTGACTATGGCTACACCTTC

D gene: TRBD1
V gene: TRBV7-6
clone size: .
J gene: TRBJ1-6
CDR3 protein: CASSYGDRKTSPLHF
CDR3 DNA: TGTGCCAGCAGCTACGGGGACAGGAAAACTTCACCCCTCCACTTT

D gene: TRBD2
V gene: TRBV6-5
clone size: .
J gene: TRBJ2-5
CDR3 protein: CASSYSFLAGGTQYF
CDR3 DNA: TGTGCCAGCAGTTACTCGTTTTTAGCGGGGGGGACCCAGTACTTC

D gene: .
V gene: TRBV5-4
clone size: few
J gene: TRBJ1-1
CDR3 protein: CASSFLYDSTNTEAFF
CDR3 DNA: TGTGCCAGCAGCTTTTTATATGACAGTACGAACACTGAAGCTTTCTTT

D gene: TRBD2
V gene: TRBV15
clone size: .
J gene: TRBJ2-2
CDR3 protein: CATSREKREQTGELFF
CDR3 DNA: TGTGCCACCAGCAGAGAGAAGCGGGAGCAAACCGGGGAGCTGTTTTTT

D gene: TRBD1
V gene: TRBV18
clone size: .
J gene: TRBJ1-2
CDR3 protein: CASSRGQNYGYTF
CDR3 DNA: TGTGCCAGCTCGCGGGGACAGAACTATGGCTACACCTTC

D gene: TRBD2
V gene: TRBV5-1
clone size: .
J gene: TRBJ2-1
CDR3 protein: CASSLVAGEYNEQFF
CDR3 DNA: TGCGCCAGCAGCTTGGTCGCGGGGGAGTACAATGAGCAGTTCTTC

D gene: TRBD1
V gene: TRBV2
clone size: .
J gene: TRBJ2-3
CDR3 protein: CASSRQARGSDTQYF
CDR3 DNA: TGTGCCAGCAGTCGACAGGCCAGGGGGTCAGATACGCAGTATTTT

D gene: .
V gene: TRBV7-2
clone size: .
J gene: TRBJ2-7
CDR3 protein: CASSLYGSSYEQYF
CDR3 DNA: TGTGCCAGCAGCTTATATGGGAGCTCCTACGAGCAGTACTTC

D gene: .
V gene: TRBV5-1
clone size: .
J gene: TRBJ2-7
CDR3 protein: CASSPTARTYEQYF
CDR3 DNA: TGCGCCAGCAGCCCGACAGCGCGAACCTACGAGCAGTACTTC

D gene: .
V gene: TRBV6-1
clone size: once
J gene: TRBJ2-2
CDR3 protein: CASSGGGVGELFF
CDR3 DNA: TGTGCCAGCAGTGGGGGCGGGGTCGGGGAGCTGTTTTTT

D gene: TRBD2
V gene: TRBV15
clone size: few
J gene: TRBJ2-7
CDR3 protein: CATSREGLAGGGEQYF
CDR3 DNA: TGTGCCACCAGCAGAGAGGGGCTAGCGGGAGGTGGAGAGCAGTACTTC

D gene: TRBD1
V gene: TRBV18
clone size: .
J gene: TRBJ1-5
CDR3 protein: CASSPRWDRDNQPQHF
CDR3 DNA: TGTGCCAGCTCACCACGGTGGGACAGGGACAATCAGCCCCAGCATTTT

D gene: TRBD2
V gene: TRBV4-3
clone size: few
J gene: TRBJ2-3
CDR3 protein: CASSRRVAASGGGSTDTQYF
CDR3 DNA: TGCGCCAGCAGCCGAAGAGTGGCGGCTAGCGGGGGGGGTAGCACAGATACGCAGTATTTT

D gene: .
V gene: TRBV7-2
clone size: .
J gene: TRBJ1-1
CDR3 protein: CASSLEQENTEAFF
CDR3 DNA: TGTGCCAGCAGCTTAGAACAGGAGAACACTGAAGCTTTCTTT

D gene: .
V gene: TRBV19
clone size: .
J gene: TRBJ2-3
CDR3 protein: CASSIILVDTQYF
CDR3 DNA: TGTGCCAGTAGTATCATTCTAGTAGATACGCAGTATTTT